These 14 T cell receptor beta chains originate from one sample sequenced in a study of post-analysis software for immune sequencing data. Broader study findings: Five TRBV segments (TRBV5-6, TRBV5-1 and TRBV20-1 among them) occurred more frequently in patients than in controls.

The antigens for these receptors are not known. The authors incorporated unique molecular identifiers into the TCR beta cDNA libraries. TCRdb ran MiXCR on the PCR reads and lists one entry per CDR3 protein. The sample consists of about 430,000 distinct CDR3 sequences, approximately 37% of them appearing once. Sequenced sample: blood. The origin of the receptors is a girl aged 2 to 9 with multiple sclerosis.

V usage is TRBV29-1 and J usage is TRBJ1-4; tentatively, D is TRBD1 (6 bases). Germline lookup yields CDR1 SQVTM and CDR2 ANQGSEA. CDR3 length: 14 residues. V was cut by 7 bases and J by 3 bases, with 15 bases left in between. This CDR3 reads CSAAARGANEKLFF. Written as DNA, the CDR3 is TGCAGCGCCGCTGCTAGGGGGGCTAATGAAAAACTGTTTTTT.

This clonotype turned up a few times. The chain joins TRBV27 to TRBJ2-1; D remains ambiguous. With 3 bases removed from V and 6 bases from J, the gap between germline ends came to 21 bases. Germline-derived CDR1 and CDR2 are MNHEY and SMNVEV (reference sequence). The CDR3 is 17 residues long. The DNA for the CDR3 is TGTGCCAGCAGTTTTGATTTTGTGGCGTGGGTCTCCAATGAGCAGTTCTTC. Protein product: CASSFDFVAWVSNEQFF.

The table lists this clonotype with a few counts. This chain joins TRBV12-3 or TRBV12-4 and TRBJ2-7, with D perhaps assigned TRBD1 or TRBD2 (5 bases each). Trimming stripped 2 bases from V and 4 bases from J, with 21 bases between. The CDR3 extends over 17 amino acids. The CDR3, as DNA: TGTGCCAGCAGTTTAAATTTTGGGACGGTAGGCCCTTACGAGCAGTACTTC. Its protein product is CASSLNFGTVGPYEQYF.

This clonotype was detected a few times. The chain is built from TRBV9 and TRBJ1-1; D remains ambiguous. The CDR3 has 13 amino acids. Germline CDR1 and CDR2: SGDLS and YYNGEE. V was cut by 4 bases and J by 4 bases, with 11 bases left in between. This CDR3 reads CASSQWGSTEAFF. DNA for the CDR3: TGTGCCAGCAGCCAATGGGGAAGCACTGAAGCTTTCTTT.

This sequence joins TRBV4-1 and TRBJ1-1; D is unclear. V lost 1 base to trimming and J lost 1 base, with 4 bases between them. The length of the CDR3 is 13 residues. The germline V gene has CDR1 MGHRA and CDR2 YSYEKL. In DNA form, the CDR3 reads TGCGCCAGCAGCCAAGTGACGAACACTGAAGCTTTCTTT. Translated: CASSQVTNTEAFF.

The chain employs TRBV6-6 and TRBJ2-7; no reliable D call. V lost 7 bases and J 2 bases, leaving 15 bases between the germline ends. CDR3 size: 14 residues. The germline V gene has CDR1 MNHNY and CDR2 SVGAGI (reference sequence). The CDR3 bases are TGTGCCAGCACTATTACGGACCGAGCCTACGAGCAGTACTTC. Its translation: CASTITDRAYEQYF.

For this clonotype: The junction departs from the called germline gene at one end, perhaps through a read error. The chain employs TRBV6-5 and TRBJ1-2, with 9 bases fitting TRBD1. CDR1 MNHEY and CDR2 SVGAGI come from the germline V gene. The CDR3 consists of 17 residues. The DNA for the CDR3 is TGTGCCAGCAGTTACGACAGGGGGTCCCCTCCTGTCTATGGCTACATCTTC. Protein: CASSYDRGSPPVYGYIF.

The V and J genes are TRBV10-3 and TRBJ2-1, with 9 positions matching TRBD2. Looked up from germline, CDR1 is ENHRY and CDR2 is SYGVKD. Trimming at V came to 10 bases and at J to 8 bases, leaving 18 bases not matched to a gene. The CDR3 sequence is 16 residues long. The CDR3, as DNA: TGTGCCACGGCTCCTGGATTTAGCGGGAGCGGCGATGAGCAGTTCTTC. Its translation: CATAPGFSGSGDEQFF.

This clonotype was seen a few times. V usage is TRBV5-5 and J usage is TRBJ1-1; tentative D call: TRBD1 (5 bases). In germline, CDR1 is SGHKS, CDR2 YYEKEE (reference sequence). The CDR3 loop spans 14 amino acids. Trimming left V 3 bases short and J 5 bases short, with 14 bases between. CDR3 bases: TGTGCCAGCAGCTGGGACTACAGGAGTACTGAAGCTTTCTTT. Amino acid sequence: CASSWDYRSTEAFF.

The chain couples TRBV10-3 to TRBJ2-1; no reliable D call. Looked up from germline, CDR1 is ENHRY and CDR2 is SYGVKD. CDR3 length: 15 amino acids. Trimming took 2 bases from V and 10 from J, leaving 18 bases between them. The CDR3: CAISEPQMSDWEQFF. The CDR3 DNA follows: TGTGCCATCAGTGAGCCTCAAATGAGTGACTGGGAGCAGTTCTTC.

A few counts support this clonotype. The chain combines TRBV10-3 with TRBJ2-3; 7 nucleotides match TRBD2. With 8 bases clipped from V and 2 bases from J, the junction kept 4 bases outside the gene matches. Germline CDR1 and CDR2: ENHRY and SYGVKD. The CDR3 length is 13 residues. CDR3 coding DNA: TGTGCCATCGGGGGGGGAGCCACAGATACGCAGTATTTT. Residues: CAIGGGATDTQYF.

This clonotype was seen a single time. A junction boundary mismatches the germline segment, possibly from a read error. The chain is built from TRBV29-1 and TRBJ2-3, with 8 bases identical to TRBD2. There are 13 residues in the CDR3. Germline V CDR1 and CDR2: SQVTM, ANQGSEA. The DNA for the CDR3 is TGCAGCGTGAGCGGGGGTAGCACAGATGCGCAGTATTTT. As protein: CSVSGGSTDAQYF.

This clonotype has more than one count but fewer than ten. V gene TRBV29-1 combines with J gene TRBJ2-7; D is undetermined. CDR1 and CDR2 from the germline V gene are SQVTM and ANQGSEA. Trimming pared 5 bases from V and 3 bases from J, leaving 14 bases between. CDR3 length equals 13 residues. The CDR3 sequence: CSVLPGESYEQYF. DNA for the CDR3: TGCAGCGTTCTTCCCGGCGAAAGCTACGAGCAGTACTTC.

This clonotype has a handful of counts. This chain uses TRBV6-1 with TRBJ2-1; possible D gene TRBD1, 6 bases. V lost 2 bases, J lost 4 bases, and 12 bases lay in between. The germline V gene has CDR1 MNHNS and CDR2 SASEGT. There are 15 residues in the CDR3. This CDR3 is CASSELRGRYNEQFF. CDR3 sequence (DNA): TGTGCCAGCAGTGAATTGAGGGGGAGATACAATGAGCAGTTCTTC.